The clone carrying this T cell receptor (beta chain) occurred a few times. The CDR3 is made up of 16 amino acids. J was trimmed by 3 bases and V by 1 base; bases with no gene match: 8. Per germline, CDR1 SGHTA and CDR2 FQGNSA. This sample stems from a study of control samples from healthy donors and cancer patients. TCRdb's copy holds only in-frame clones and misses some; the assay was immunoSEQ multiplex PCR. In the table there are roughly 93,000 clones, roughly 89% of which are singletons. Material: PBMCs. The TCR comes from a woman in her 50s with colorectal cancer. The rearrangement links TRBV7-2 to TRBJ2-5; 7 bases align to TRBD2. The CDR3 loop is CASSLVGFAGEETQYF. In DNA form, the CDR3 reads TGTGCCAGCAGCTTAGTTGGGTTTGCGGGGGAAGAGACCCAGTACTTC.